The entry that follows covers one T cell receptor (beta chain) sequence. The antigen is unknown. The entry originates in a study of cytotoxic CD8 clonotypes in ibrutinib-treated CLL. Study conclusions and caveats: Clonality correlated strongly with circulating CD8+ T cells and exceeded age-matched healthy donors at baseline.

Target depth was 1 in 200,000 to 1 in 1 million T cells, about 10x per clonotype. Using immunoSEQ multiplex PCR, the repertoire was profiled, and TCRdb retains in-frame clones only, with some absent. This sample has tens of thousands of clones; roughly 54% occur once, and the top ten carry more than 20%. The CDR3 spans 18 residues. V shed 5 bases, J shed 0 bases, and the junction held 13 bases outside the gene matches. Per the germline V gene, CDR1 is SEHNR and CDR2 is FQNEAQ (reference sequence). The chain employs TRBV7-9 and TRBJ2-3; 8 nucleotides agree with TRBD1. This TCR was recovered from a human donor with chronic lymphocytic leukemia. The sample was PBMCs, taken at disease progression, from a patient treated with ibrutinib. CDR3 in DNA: TGTGCCAGCAGCAACCGAGGACAGGGACCCTCTAGCACAGATACGCAGTATTTT. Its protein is CASSNRGQGPSSTDTQYF.